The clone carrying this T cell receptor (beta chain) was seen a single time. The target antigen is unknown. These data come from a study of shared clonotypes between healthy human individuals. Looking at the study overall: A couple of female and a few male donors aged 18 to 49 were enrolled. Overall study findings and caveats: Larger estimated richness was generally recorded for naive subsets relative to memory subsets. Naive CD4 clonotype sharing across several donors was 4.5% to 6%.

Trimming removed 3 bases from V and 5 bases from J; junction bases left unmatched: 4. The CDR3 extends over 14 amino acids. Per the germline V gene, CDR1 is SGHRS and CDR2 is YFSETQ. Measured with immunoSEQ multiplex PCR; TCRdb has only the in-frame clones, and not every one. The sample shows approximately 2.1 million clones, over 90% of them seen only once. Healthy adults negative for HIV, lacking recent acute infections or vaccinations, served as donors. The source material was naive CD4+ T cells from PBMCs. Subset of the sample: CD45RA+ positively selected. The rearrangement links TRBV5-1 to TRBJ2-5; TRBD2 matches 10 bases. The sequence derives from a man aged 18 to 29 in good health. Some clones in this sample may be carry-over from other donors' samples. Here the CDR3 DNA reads TGCGCCAGCAGCTCTAGCGGGAGAAGGGAGACCCAGTACTTC. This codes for CASSSSGRRETQYF.